The clone carrying this TCR beta chain came up a few times. These data are taken from a study of CD8 T cells in ankylosing spondylitis. TCRdb redid the calling of the 5' RACE reads with MiXCR, one entry per CDR3 protein. The sample lists approximately 30,000 distinct CDR3 sequences; roughly 7.9% were seen once. This CDR3 is 14 amino acids long. V lost 3 bases and J 2 bases, leaving 9 bases between the germline ends. Germline assignment: CDR1 LNHDA and CDR2 SQIVND (reference sequence). Sequencing was performed on blood. This receptor was identified in a male donor with ankylosing spondylitis or in good health (not recorded which). The gene calls are TRBV19 and TRBJ2-3; perhaps TRBD2 as D (5 bases). The CDR3 reads CASSMDFHTDTQYF. The CDR3, as DNA: TGTGCCAGTAGTATGGACTTCCACACAGATACGCAGTATTTT.